The following is a T cell receptor (beta chain) sequence with its context. As processed by the authors: Cell counts per sample came from amplifying reference gene primers. The data were produced by immunoSEQ multiplex PCR, yet TCRdb's version contains in-frame clones alone and is incomplete. V and J calls and clone size come straight from that table; D and trimming were deduced from the DNA. The data show a few hundred thousand clones, about four fifths seen once. This CDR3 contains 14 residues. Germline CDR1 and CDR2: SGHNT and YYREEE (reference sequence). The V and J ends lost 4 bases and 7 bases, in that order; junction bases with no gene match: 10. The source of the sample is a study of blood T cell repertoires in COVID-19. In the study overall: Some COVID-19 samples were acute and others convalescent; all came from the United States, Italy and Spain. Nucleic acid was either cDNA or gDNA, and it came from T cells, B-cell-depleted T cells, or PBMCs.

What was sequenced was peripheral blood. The clonotype originates from a woman aged 55 to 70 with acute or convalescent COVID-19. The chain joins TRBV5-4 to TRBJ1-1; TRBD1 matches at 7 bases. The CDR3 sequence is CASSATGNWGEAFF. The CDR3 region has the DNA TGTGCCAGCAGCGCGACAGGGAATTGGGGTGAAGCTTTCTTT. Together with reference TRBV5-4 and TRBJ1-1, the CDR3 gives the full variable domain: ETGVTQSPTHLIKTRGQQVTLRCSSQSGHNTVSWYQQALGQGPQFIFQYYREEENGRGNFPPRFSGLQFPNYSSELNVNALELDDSALYLCASSATGNWGEAFFGQGTRLTVV.